This TCR beta chain was captured by sequencing in a study of T cell changes during pregnancy in multiple sclerosis. Produced via immunoSEQ multiplex PCR; TCRdb's table is partial and in-frame only. The sample has 45,000 to 65,000 clones, 93% seen once; the top ten hold over 2.5%. V was cut by 1 base and J by 3 bases, with 25 bases left in between. The CDR3 runs to 19 residues. CDR1 is LGHNA and CDR2 is YNFKEQ in the germline V gene. V is TRBV4-2 and J is TRBJ2-7; D perhaps matches TRBD2 (6 bases). The clonotype was recovered from a female donor with multiple sclerosis, enrolled in a pregnancy study. The sample here was CD8+ T cells from peripheral blood mononuclear cells, taken in the third trimester of pregnancy. CDR3 in amino acids: CASSQGPLSLGDFDYEQYF. CDR3 nucleotide sequence: TGTGCCAGCAGCCAAGGGCCCCTCTCGTTGGGGGACTTTGACTACGAGCAGTACTTC.